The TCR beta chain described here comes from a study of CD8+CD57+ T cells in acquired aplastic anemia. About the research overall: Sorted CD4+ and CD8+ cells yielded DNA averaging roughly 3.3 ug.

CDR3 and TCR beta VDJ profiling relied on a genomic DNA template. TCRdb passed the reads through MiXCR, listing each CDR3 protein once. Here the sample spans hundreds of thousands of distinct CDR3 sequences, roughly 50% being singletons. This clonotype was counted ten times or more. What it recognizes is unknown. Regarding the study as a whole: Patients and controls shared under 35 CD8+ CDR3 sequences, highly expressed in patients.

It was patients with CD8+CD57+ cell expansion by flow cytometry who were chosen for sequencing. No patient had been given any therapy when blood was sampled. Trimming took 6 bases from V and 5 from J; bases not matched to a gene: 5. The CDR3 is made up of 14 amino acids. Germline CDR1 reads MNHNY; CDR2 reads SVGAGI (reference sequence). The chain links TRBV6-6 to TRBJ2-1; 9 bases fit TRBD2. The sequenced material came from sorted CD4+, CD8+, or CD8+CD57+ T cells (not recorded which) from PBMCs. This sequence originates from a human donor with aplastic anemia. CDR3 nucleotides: TGTGCCAGCAGCCAGCGGGGGGTGGACAATGAGCAGTTCTTC. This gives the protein CASSQRGVDNEQFF.